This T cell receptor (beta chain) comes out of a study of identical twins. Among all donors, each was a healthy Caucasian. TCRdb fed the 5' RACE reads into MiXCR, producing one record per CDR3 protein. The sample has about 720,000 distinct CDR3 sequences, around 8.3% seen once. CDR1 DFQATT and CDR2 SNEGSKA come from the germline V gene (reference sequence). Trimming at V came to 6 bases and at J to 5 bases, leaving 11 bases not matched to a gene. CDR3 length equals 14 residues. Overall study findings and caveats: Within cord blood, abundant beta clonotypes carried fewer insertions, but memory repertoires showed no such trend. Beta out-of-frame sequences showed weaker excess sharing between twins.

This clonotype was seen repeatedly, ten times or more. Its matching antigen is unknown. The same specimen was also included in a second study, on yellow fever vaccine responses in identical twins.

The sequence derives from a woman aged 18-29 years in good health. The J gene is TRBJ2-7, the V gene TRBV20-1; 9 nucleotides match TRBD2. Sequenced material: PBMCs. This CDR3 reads CSATFGTSIHEQYF. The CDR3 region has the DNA TGCAGTGCAACCTTTGGGACTAGCATCCACGAGCAGTACTTC.